A single sample gave rise to the 14 T cell receptor beta chains below, sequenced in a study of graft-versus-host responses after intestinal transplantation. Clones were sequenced by immunoSEQ multiplex PCR, and TCRdb holds only the in-frame ones, with some missing. The sample has 55,000 to 80,000 clones, 90% seen once. These receptors have no known antigen. Sample: unstimulated CD8+ T cells sorted from spleen or lymph node cells, taken before transplant. The receptors shown here come from a human donor who was the organ donor for an intestinal transplant.

The V and J genes are TRBV27 and TRBJ1-5, with D possibly being TRBD1 (5 bases). The CDR3 is 14 amino acids. In germline, CDR1 is MNHEY, CDR2 SMNVEV (reference sequence). Trimming cost V 3 bases and J 1 base, with 7 bases left between them. The DNA of the CDR3 is TGTGCCAGCAGTTTCCAGGGCAGCAATCAGCCCCAGCATTTT. This codes for CASSFQGSNQPQHF.

V and J are TRBV28 and TRBJ1-6, with TRBD1 as a possible D gene (6 bases). V gave up 8 bases and J gave up 10 bases, with 18 bases separating them. The germline V gene encodes CDR1 MDHEN and CDR2 SYDVKM. The CDR3 has 14 amino acids. The CDR3 sequence is CASSPYRVESPLHF. DNA of the CDR3: TGTGCCAGCTCACCATACAGGGTTGAGTCACCCCTCCACTTT.

This chain links TRBV7-3 with TRBJ2-1, with 10 bases fitting TRBD2. Germline trimming cut 6 bases from V and 6 bases from J; bases unmatched to any gene: 20. Germline CDR1 reads SGHTA; CDR2 reads FQGTGA. The CDR3 runs to 19 residues. In nucleotides, the CDR3 is TGTGCCAGCAGTTCCCCGGGGCTAGCGGGAGTCCCGGGCTGCAATGAGCAGTTCTTC. Translated, it gives CASSSPGLAGVPGCNEQFF. Using reference TRBV7-3 and TRBJ2-1 for the parts outside the CDR3, the full variable domain is GAGVSQTPSNKVTEKGKYVELRCDPISGHTALYWYRQSLGQGPEFLIYFQGTGAADDSGLPNDRFFAVRPEGSVSTLKIQRTERGDSAVYLCASSSPGLAGVPGCNEQFFGPGTRLTVL.

The chain couples TRBV10-2 to TRBJ2-7, with D unresolved. Trimming took 3 bases from V and 4 from J, leaving 4 bases between them. The germline V gene encodes CDR1 WSHSY and CDR2 SAAADI. The CDR3 extends over 11 amino acids. CDR3 sequence (DNA): TGCGCCAGCAGTGACAGATACGAGCAGTACTTC. Translating gives CASSDRYEQYF.

The chain joins TRBV4-1 to TRBJ1-3; D is possibly TRBD1 (6 bases). The CDR3 totals 15 residues. Per germline, CDR1 MGHRA and CDR2 YSYEKL. Trimming left V 4 bases short and J 4 bases short, with 14 bases between. CDR3 protein: CASSLRGGPGNTIYF. Written as DNA, the CDR3 is TGCGCCAGCAGCCTGCGGGGGGGGCCGGGAAACACCATATATTTT.

The chain joins TRBV6-5 to TRBJ1-5, with 9 bases lining up with TRBD1. J gave up 9 bases and V 8 bases, and 14 bases lay outside the gene matches. CDR3 length: 15 amino acids. The germline CDR1 and CDR2 sequences are MNHEY and SVGAGI. The CDR3 loop reads CASAPDRGEGRPQHF. In DNA, the CDR3 is TGTGCCAGCGCCCCGGACAGGGGAGAAGGTCGGCCCCAGCATTTT.

This chain joins TRBV30 and TRBJ2-7; 10 bases fit TRBD1. V lost 1 base and J lost 7; bases outside the gene matches: 7. Germline CDR1 and CDR2: GTSNPN and SVGIG (reference sequence). The CDR3 contains 14 residues. Here the CDR3 reads CAWSAGTGVGEQYF. The DNA of the CDR3 is TGTGCCTGGAGTGCCGGGACAGGGGTTGGGGAGCAGTACTTC. Variable domain in full (rest from reference TRBV30 and TRBJ2-7): SQTIHQWPATLVQPVGSPLSLECTVEGTSNPNLYWYRQAAGRGLQLLFYSVGIGQISSEVPQNLSASRPQDRQFILSSKKLLLSDSGFYLCAWSAGTGVGEQYFGPGTRLTVT.

This clone was observed a handful of times. The chain is built from TRBV28 and TRBJ2-7; unclear D gene. The germline V gene encodes CDR1 MDHEN and CDR2 SYDVKM. V gave up 4 bases and J gave up 8 bases, with 24 bases separating them. The CDR3 runs to 16 residues. As DNA, the CDR3 is TGTGCCAGCAGTTCTCCTGCTAACGAGGCGTTGTGGAAGCAGTACTTC. It encodes CASSSPANEALWKQYF.

The V and J genes are TRBV10-2 and TRBJ2-3; D unclear. The CDR3 is made up of 16 amino acids. Germline CDR1 is WSHSY and CDR2 is SAAADI. Trimming took off 3 bases at V and 0 bases at J, with 13 bases between the two ends. CDR3 bases: TGCGCCAGCAGTGAAGTTCACAGCCTGAGCACAGATACGCAGTATTTT. Encoded protein: CASSEVHSLSTDTQYF.

As concerns this clone: At one boundary the junction diverges from the germline segment, which might be a read error. The chain combines TRBV7-7 with TRBJ2-1, with D hard to call. The germline V gene has CDR1 SSHAT and CDR2 FNYEAQ (reference sequence). The CDR3 loop spans 13 amino acids. CDR3: CASSLSSINEQFF. The CDR3 DNA follows: TGTGCTAGCAGCCTCTCCTCTATCAATGAGCAGTTCTTC.

The CDR3 DNA reads as TGTGCCAGCAGCCCTAGTGGCGACGGGAGCTACGAGCAGTACTTC. Translating it yields CASSPSGDGSYEQYF. The V call is TRBV5-4, the J call TRBJ2-7; D perhaps matches TRBD2 (6 bases). The CDR3 runs to 15 residues. Germline V gene lookup returns CDR1 SGHNT and CDR2 YYREEE (reference sequence). V gave up 4 bases and J gave up 3 bases, with 17 bases separating them.

V and J are TRBV4-1 and TRBJ2-3, with 12 bases that match TRBD2. J lost 2 bases, V lost 3 bases, and 3 bases had no gene match. This CDR3 has 16 residues. Germline V gene data show CDR1 as MGHRA and CDR2 as YSYEKL. The CDR3 here is CASSQGLAGLTDTQYF. The CDR3, as DNA: TGCGCCAGCAGCCAGGGACTAGCGGGTCTCACAGATACGCAGTATTTT.

This rearrangement joins TRBV19 to TRBJ1-5; D not resolved. This CDR3 has 15 amino acids. Trimming took 5 bases from V and 5 from J, leaving 16 bases between them. Germline V CDR1 and CDR2: LNHDA, SQIVND (reference sequence). CDR3 DNA: TGTGCCAGTAGTCCCCCGTCACGGAGGGATCAGCCCCAGCATTTT. As protein: CASSPPSRRDQPQHF.

This chain joins TRBV28 and TRBJ1-5; TRBD1 is a possible D gene (6 bases). The CDR3 is 17 amino acids. CDR1 is MDHEN and CDR2 is SYDVKM in the germline V gene. V was cut by 4 bases and J by 3 bases, with 19 bases left in between. The CDR3 protein is CASSSPPWTAINQPQHF. In DNA, the CDR3 is TGTGCCAGCAGTTCACCCCCCTGGACAGCTATCAATCAGCCCCAGCATTTT.